A single sample gave rise to the 21 T cell receptor beta chains below, sequenced in a study of T cells after yellow fever vaccination. TCRdb reanalysed the 5' RACE reads using MiXCR and keeps one entry per CDR3 protein. Of fewer than 400,000 distinct CDR3 sequences listed, about 10% were seen once; the top ten hold over 3%. The material was CD4+ T cells sorted from PBMCs, obtained 45 days after the yellow fever booster vaccination. The origin of the receptors is a man aged 18 to 29 who received the YFV17D yellow fever vaccine.

In its sample, this clonotype was seen many times. The V and J genes are TRBV5-5 and TRBJ2-7; 7 positions agree with TRBD2. The CDR3 runs to 16 residues. V lost 4 bases and J lost 5; bases outside the gene matches: 15. CDR1 is SGHKS, CDR2 YYEKEE, per germline (reference sequence). CDR3 in DNA: TGTGCCAGCAGCCCGACCGGGGAGGGACGTGTTCACGAGCAGTACGTC. Translating gives CASSPTGEGRVHEQYV.

This clonotype turned up a few times. V and J are TRBV5-5 and TRBJ1-2, with D maybe TRBD1 (5 bases). Trimming removed 4 bases from V and 8 bases from J, with 21 bases in between. The CDR3 has 15 residues. Germline CDR1 is SGHKS and CDR2 is YYEKEE (reference sequence). CDR3 region: CASSRDRLLTGGYTF. The CDR3 DNA is TGTGCCAGCAGCCGGGACCGACTCCTGACTGGAGGCTACACCTTC.

V is TRBV21-1 and J is TRBJ2-1; TRBD1 reflects the table's D call only, with no check against the DNA. TRBV21-1 is a pseudogene locus. CDR3 length: 21 amino acids. Here the CDR3 reads CASDLTGTEEIGGTTYNEQFF. DNA of the CDR3: TGTGCCAGCGATCTAACAGGGACAGAGGAAATCGGGGGCACGACCTACAATGAGCAGTTCTTC.

The chain carries TRBV5-1 and TRBJ2-7; D might be TRBD2 (5 bases). This CDR3 comprises 13 residues. Germline V gene data show CDR1 as SGHRS and CDR2 as YFSETQ. V lost 4 bases to trimming and J lost 4 bases, with 12 bases between them. The CDR3 bases are TGCGCCAGCAGCCCGAGCGGCGGTTACGAGCAGTACGTC. It specifies CASSPSGGYEQYV.

This clonotype appeared many times. CDR3 in amino acids: CASRIQGANTEAFF. The CDR3 region has the DNA TGTGCCAGCAGGATACAGGGGGCGAACACTGAAGCTTTCTTT. This chain connects TRBV6-5 to TRBJ1-1, with 9 bases matching TRBD1. V was pared by 6 bases and J by 1 base, with 3 bases of the junction left unmatched. CDR3 length: 14 amino acids. CDR1 is MNHEY and CDR2 is SVGAGI in the germline V gene.

This clonotype has at least ten counts. The chain employs TRBV12-3 or TRBV12-4 and TRBJ2-5; 9 bases map to TRBD2. V was pared by 6 bases and J by 7 bases, with 9 bases of the junction left unmatched. The CDR3 is 14 amino acids. CDR3 in DNA: TGTGCCAGCAGCCCCTCAGCGGGGGGTGGGACCCAGTACTTC. Translation gives CASSPSAGGGTQYF.

In its sample, this clonotype was seen a few times. V is TRBV3-1 and J is TRBJ1-5; TRBD1 matches 7 bases. J gave up 5 bases and V 3 bases, and 1 base lay outside the gene matches. This CDR3 is built from 13 residues. The V gene's germline CDR1 is LGHDT and CDR2 YNNKEL (reference sequence). The CDR3 loop reads CASSHQGDQPQHF. The CDR3 DNA reads as TGTGCCAGCAGCCATCAGGGGGATCAGCCCCAGCATTTT.

This clonotype was recorded many times. The rearrangement uses TRBV12-3 or TRBV12-4 and TRBJ1-2; D is unresolved. The CDR3 is 13 residues long. Deletions cut 2 bases from V and 4 bases from J, with 8 bases between. In DNA form, the CDR3 reads TGTGCCAGCAGTTTACTGGCTGGCTATGGCTACACCTTC. The encoded protein is CASSLLAGYGYTF.

The CDR3 DNA reads TGTGCCAGCAGTCACGGGCGAGGGGGGCCCTACGAGCAGTACTTC. Protein product: CASSHGRGGPYEQYF. V gene TRBV6-5 combines with J gene TRBJ2-7; either TRBD1 or TRBD2 may supply D (6 bases each). CDR3 length: 15 residues. V was trimmed by 5 bases and J by 2 bases, leaving 16 bases between them. The germline V gene has CDR1 MNHEY and CDR2 SVGAGI.

This clonotype has more than one count but fewer than ten. The chain combines TRBV25-1 with TRBJ1-2; D remains ambiguous. The germline V and J ends were trimmed by 0 bases and 2 bases, with 7 bases remaining between them. The CDR3 sequence is 14 residues long. Germline V lookup: CDR1 MGHDK, CDR2 SYGVNS. CDR3 coding DNA: TGTGCCAGCAGTGAATATTTGGCGAACTATGGCTACACCTTC. Amino acid sequence: CASSEYLANYGYTF.

This clonotype came up a few times. The rearrangement links TRBV20-1 to TRBJ1-3; tentative D call: TRBD1 (5 bases). CDR1 is DFQATT, CDR2 SNEGSKA, per germline (reference sequence). Between the trimmed V and J ends, which lost 5 bases and 4 bases, there was a span of 15 bases. The CDR3 runs 14 residues. The DNA for the CDR3 is TGCAGTGCTCCCTACCGAAGGGGAGGAAACACCATATATTTT. It specifies CSAPYRRGGNTIYF.

This chain links TRBV30 with TRBJ1-2; D is undetermined. V lost 3 bases and J lost 7, with 9 bases in between. The CDR3 runs 11 residues. CDR1 is GTSNPN and CDR2 is SVGIG in the germline V gene (reference sequence). The CDR3 DNA reads TGTGCCTGGAGCGGGTTTGGTGGCTACACCTTC. Its translation is CAWSGFGGYTF.

This clonotype was observed at least ten times. V and J are TRBV14 and TRBJ2-3; D is perhaps TRBD2 (5 bases). This CDR3 is 18 amino acids long. Per the germline V gene, CDR1 is SGHDN and CDR2 is FVKESK. Deletions cut 0 bases from V and 4 bases from J, with 20 bases between. The CDR3 is CASSQEPAMGGLADTQYF. The CDR3 region has the DNA TGTGCCAGCAGCCAAGAACCCGCGATGGGCGGGTTGGCAGATACGCAGTATTTT.

This chain uses TRBV12-3 or TRBV12-4 with TRBJ2-3, with D perhaps matching TRBD2 (6 bases). The CDR3 extends over 16 amino acids. Trimming took off 1 base at V and 1 base at J, with 12 bases between the two ends. Here the CDR3 reads CASSLGSGGGTDTQYF. The CDR3 nucleotides are TGTGCCAGCAGTTTAGGGTCAGGCGGGGGCACAGATACGCAGTATTTT.

This clonotype has a count of ten or more. V is TRBV12-3 or TRBV12-4 and J is TRBJ2-1; D gene uncertain. V lost 4 bases, J lost 3 bases, and 10 bases lay in between. The length of the CDR3 is 14 residues. The CDR3: CASSSVIIYNEQFF. For the CDR3, the DNA is TGTGCCAGCAGTTCCGTTATCATCTACAATGAGCAGTTCTTC.

The chain combines TRBV6-5 with TRBJ2-1; D remains unclear. The CDR3 runs 14 residues. Germline V gene lookup returns CDR1 MNHEY and CDR2 SVGAGI. Trimming took off 0 bases at V and 3 bases at J, with 6 bases between the two ends. CDR3 region: CASSYSVLYNEQFF. The CDR3 DNA is TGTGCCAGCAGTTACTCGGTCCTCTACAATGAGCAGTTCTTC.

The chain couples TRBV7-9 to TRBJ1-1, with 9 bases identical to TRBD1. Germline V gene data show CDR1 as SEHNR and CDR2 as FQNEAQ (reference sequence). This CDR3 contains 15 residues. The junction had 7 bases not matched to a gene; V was cut back by 5 bases and J by 3 bases. For the CDR3, the DNA is TGTGCCAGCAGCAAGTCCCACAGGGGGCACACTGAAGCTTTCTTT. It specifies CASSKSHRGHTEAFF.

This clonotype was picked up a small number of times. The chain employs TRBV18 and TRBJ2-5; D possibly corresponds to TRBD1 (5 bases). V gave up 3 bases and J gave up 2 bases, with 10 bases separating them. Germline CDR1 and CDR2: KGHSH and LQKENI. CDR3 size: 14 residues. As DNA, the CDR3 is TGTGCCAGCTCACCGACGACAGAACAAGAGACCCAGTACTTC. Protein: CASSPTTEQETQYF. The full variable domain, its missing parts supplied by reference TRBV18 and TRBJ2-5, is NAGVMQNPRHLVRRRGQEARLRCSPMKGHSHVYWYRQLPEEGLKFMVYLQKENIIDESGMPKERFSAEFPKEGPSILRIQQVVRGDSAAYFCASSPTTEQETQYFGPGTRLLVL.

J is TRBJ2-7 and V is TRBV11-2, with 11 bases matching TRBD2. Trimming took 2 bases from V and 0 from J; bases not matched to a gene: 3. This CDR3 has 16 residues. CDR1 and CDR2 from the germline V gene are SGHAT and FQNNGV. The CDR3 DNA is TGTGCCAGCAGCTTAAGGCTAGCGGGGGGCTCCTACGAGCAGTACTTC. Translation: CASSLRLAGGSYEQYF. Full variable domain (outside the CDR3, taken from reference TRBV11-2 and TRBJ2-7): EAGVAQSPRYKIIEKRQSVAFWCNPISGHATLYWYQQILGQGPKLLIQFQNNGVVDDSQLPKDRFSAERLKGVDSTLKIQPAKLEDSAVYLCASSLRLAGGSYEQYFGPGTRLTVT.

Details on this clonotype: The junction departs from germline at one end; a sequencing error may be responsible. The rearrangement uses TRBV10-3 and TRBJ2-7; possible D gene TRBD1, 6 bases. The germline V gene has CDR1 ENHRY and CDR2 SYGVKD. The length of the CDR3 is 15 residues. The CDR3 protein is CAIGESGHLSYEQYF. In nucleotides, the CDR3 is TGTGCCATCGGTGAGTCGGGACACCTTTCCTACGAGCAGTACTTC.

This clonotype turned up a few times. The chain is built from TRBV7-2 and TRBJ2-1; 10 bases fit TRBD2. This CDR3 is built from 15 residues. Per germline, CDR1 SGHTA and CDR2 FQGNSA. V gave up 5 bases and J gave up 9 bases; unmatched junction bases: 10. As DNA, the CDR3 is TGTGCCAGCAGCCAACCTACTAGCGGGGAGGGTGAGCAGTTCTTC. Translation: CASSQPTSGEGEQFF.